The source of this T cell receptor (beta chain) is a study of blood T cell repertoires in COVID-19. Seattle patients were enrolled during active infection and followed longitudinally. The CDR3 runs 14 residues. J was trimmed by 7 bases and V by 1 base; bases with no gene match: 7. Germline values: CDR1 LGHNA, CDR2 YNFKEQ. Under the authors' procedure: Amplifying reference gene primers gave estimates of nucleated cell counts. TCRdb keeps only in-frame clones here, not all; method: immunoSEQ multiplex PCR. V, J and clone size were drawn from that table, and D and trimming were deduced from the DNA. The table lists roughly 300,000 clones, approximately 84% of them singletons, with 1.4% to 1.5% in the top ten.

This chain uses TRBV4-2 with TRBJ2-7; TRBD1 matches 7 bases. The receptor was derived from a human donor with COVID-19, enrolled during active disease. The donor label of this sample is uncertain. The specimen sequenced was peripheral blood. CDR3 sequence (DNA): TGTGCCAGCAGCCAAGGAAGGTCGGGACAGGAGCAGTACTTC. Protein sequence: CASSQGRSGQEQYF.